The 19 T cell receptor beta chains presented below share a single source sample, sequenced in a study of OX40 agonist ivuxolimab in advanced cancers. The assay was immunoSEQ multiplex PCR, and TCRdb's table has in-frame clones only and misses some. Of some 99,000 clones in the sample, approximately 90% were seen once. Source: CD4+ or CD8+ T cells sorted from blood, taken in a trial of the OX40 agonist ivuxolimab. These receptors were collected from an adult with an advanced solid tumor such as melanoma, head and neck, liver or kidney cancer.

This clone has a count of ten or more. The chain uses TRBV19 and TRBJ1-4; 8 nucleotides match TRBD1. Germline V CDR1 and CDR2: LNHDA, SQIVND (reference sequence). This CDR3 spans 16 amino acids. Germline trimming cut 5 bases from V and 8 bases from J; bases unmatched to any gene: 13. CDR3 sequence (DNA): TGTGCCAGTAGTCCCCTACAGGGGGTGGCGGTCGAAAAACTGTTTTTT. It is translated as CASSPLQGVAVEKLFF. Filled out from reference TRBV19 and TRBJ1-4, the complete variable domain reads DGGITQSPKYLFRKEGQNVTLSCEQNLNHDAMYWYRQDPGQGLRLIYYSQIVNDFQKGDIAEGYSVSREKKESFPLTVTSAQKNPTAFYLCASSPLQGVAVEKLFFGSGTQLSVL.

This clone is a singleton in its sample. This sequence joins TRBV5-4 and TRBJ1-2, with D maybe TRBD1 (5 bases). V was shortened by 0 bases and J by 4 bases, with 13 bases between the two germline ends. Germline V gives CDR1 SGHNT, CDR2 YYREEE (reference sequence). CDR3 length equals 15 residues. CDR3 amino acids: CASSLDIGTGYGYTF. CDR3 sequence (DNA): TGTGCCAGCAGCTTGGATATTGGGACGGGCTATGGCTACACCTTC.

The chain couples TRBV5-1 to TRBJ2-1; D may be TRBD1 (6 bases). CDR3 length: 14 residues. The ends were cut back, 3 bases at V and 8 bases at J, with 15 bases in the middle. Germline CDR1 is SGHRS and CDR2 is YFSETQ. The CDR3 sequence: CASSSPGDVDEQFF. The CDR3 nucleotides are TGCGCCAGCAGCTCCCCAGGGGATGTGGATGAGCAGTTCTTC.

The chain carries TRBV5-1 and TRBJ2-7; the match to TRBD1 covers 7 bases. Germline trimming cut 1 base from V and 0 bases from J; bases unmatched to any gene: 16. This CDR3 has 19 amino acids. Germline-derived CDR1 and CDR2 are SGHRS and YFSETQ. The CDR3: CASSLRSLRGPSSSYEQYF. CDR3 nucleotides: TGCGCCAGCAGCTTGAGGTCCCTTAGGGGGCCGAGCAGCTCCTACGAGCAGTACTTC.

The rearrangement links TRBV4-3 to TRBJ1-4, with 9 bases lining up with TRBD1. V lost 0 bases and J lost 10; bases outside the gene matches: 9. The CDR3 is 16 amino acids. Germline CDR1 LGHNA, CDR2 YSLEER. The CDR3 loop reads CASSQEIDRGFGKLFF. DNA of the CDR3: TGCGCCAGCAGCCAAGAGATCGACAGGGGGTTCGGAAAACTGTTTTTT.

The table lists this clone with a count of one. CDR3 DNA sequence: TGTGCCAGCAAACAGGGGCAAACCTACAATGAGCAGTTCTTC. Amino acid sequence: CASKQGQTYNEQFF. The gene calls are TRBV6-4 and TRBJ2-1, with 7 positions matching TRBD1. This CDR3 is built from 14 residues. V shed 7 bases, J shed 2 bases, and the junction held 5 bases outside the gene matches. Germline-derived CDR1 and CDR2 are MRHNA and SNTAGT.

As for this clone: The junction and the germline gene differ at one end; a read error may be behind it. This chain connects TRBV7-7 to TRBJ2-5; 9 bases align to TRBD1. CDR1 is SSHAT, CDR2 FNYEAQ, per germline (reference sequence). The CDR3 sequence is 15 residues long. In nucleotides, the CDR3 is TGTGCTAGCAGCTTAGGTTGGACAGGGGCAGAGACCCAGTACTTC. This gives the protein CASSLGWTGAETQYF.

There are a few counts of this clone. The chain has TRBV4-2 and TRBJ1-2; D perhaps matches TRBD1 (6 bases). The V end was cut by 3 bases, the J end by 0 bases, with 11 bases between. In germline, CDR1 is LGHNA, CDR2 YNFKEQ. The length of the CDR3 is 15 residues. The CDR3 region has the DNA TGTGCCAGCAGCCATGATTACAGGGCTAACTATGGCTACACCTTC. This sequence encodes CASSHDYRANYGYTF.

The J gene is TRBJ2-7, the V gene TRBV5-4, with TRBD1 matching 8 bases. The CDR3 covers 14 residues. V shed 3 bases, J shed 3 bases, and the junction held 5 bases outside the gene matches. CDR1 and CDR2 from the germline V gene are SGHNT and YYREEE (reference sequence). The CDR3 DNA is TGTGCCAGCAGCTCCTCCGGACAGGGCTACGAGCAGTACTTC. Its protein product is CASSSSGQGYEQYF.

The V call is TRBV7-8, the J call TRBJ1-5; D gene uncertain. The germline V and J ends were trimmed by 4 bases and 10 bases, with 8 bases remaining between them. The germline V gene encodes CDR1 SGHVS and CDR2 FQNEAQ. The CDR3 consists of 11 residues. The CDR3 is CASSSVGPQHF. In DNA form, the CDR3 reads TGTGCCAGCAGCTCCGTCGGCCCCCAGCATTTT.

The rearrangement links TRBV6-6 to TRBJ2-1; D is ambiguous. Germline V gene sequence: CDR1 MNHNY, CDR2 SVGAGI (reference sequence). The CDR3 is 14 amino acids. V lost 5 bases to trimming and J lost 2 bases, with 10 bases between them. The CDR3 nucleotides are TGTGCCAGCAGTCTTTTGGGTGCCTACAATGAGCAGTTCTTC. Translating it yields CASSLLGAYNEQFF.

The chain combines TRBV18 with TRBJ1-2, with TRBD1 matching over 8 bases. Germline V CDR1 and CDR2: KGHSH, LQKENI. The CDR3 totals 18 residues. Unmatched junction bases numbered 13, after V lost 0 bases and J lost 4 bases. As DNA, the CDR3 is TGTGCCAGCTCACCACCGGACAGGGTGAAGAAAGGGGGCTATGGCTACACCTTC. As protein: CASSPPDRVKKGGYGYTF.

The rearrangement joins TRBV2 to TRBJ2-2; TRBD1 might be the D (5 bases). Germline CDR1 is SNHLY and CDR2 is FYNNEI. V lost 4 bases and J lost 5, with 11 bases in between. This CDR3 is built from 14 residues. The CDR3 is CASSGEGVTGELFF. CDR3 nucleotide sequence: TGTGCCAGCAGTGGCGAAGGGGTAACCGGGGAGCTGTTTTTT.

The chain is built from TRBV18 and TRBJ1-3; D may be TRBD1 (6 bases). Germline loops: CDR1 KGHSH, CDR2 LQKENI. The CDR3 is 19 residues long. Trimming left V 1 base short and J 0 bases short, with 19 bases between. CDR3 in DNA: TGTGCCAGCTCACCACAATTGGGGGGGCTTGACTCCTCTGGAAACACCATATATTTT. It is translated as CASSPQLGGLDSSGNTIYF.

Concerning this clone: The missing conserved phenylalanine or tryptophan at the end of this CDR3 makes a read error likely. V is TRBV2 and J is TRBJ1-6; D perhaps matches TRBD1 (5 bases). V was shortened by 6 bases and J by 10 bases, with 13 bases between the two germline ends. The CDR3 runs to 13 residues. Germline CDR1 reads SNHLY; CDR2 reads FYNNEI. CDR3 bases: TGTGCCAGCAGCATGACAGAGACCTCACCCCTCCACCTT. Encoded protein: CASSMTETSPLHL.

This clone was observed a single time. This sequence joins TRBV29-1 and TRBJ2-7; possible D gene TRBD2, 5 bases. V dropped 7 bases and J dropped 5 bases, with 12 bases sitting between them. The CDR3 totals 11 residues. Per germline, CDR1 SQVTM and CDR2 ANQGSEA. The DNA of the CDR3 is TGCAGCGGCGGGTGGGCCAACGAGCAGTACTTC. It yields the protein CSGGWANEQYF.

V gene TRBV27 combines with J gene TRBJ1-2, with TRBD1 as a possible D gene (6 bases). The germline CDR1 and CDR2 sequences are MNHEY and SMNVEV (reference sequence). With 3 bases removed from V and 6 bases from J, the gap between germline ends came to 11 bases. This CDR3 region has 13 residues. The CDR3: CASSFKGVDGYTF. The CDR3 DNA follows: TGTGCCAGCAGTTTTAAGGGGGTGGATGGCTACACCTTC.

The chain uses TRBV7-2 and TRBJ1-4; the D is unclear. The V end lost 5 bases, the J end lost 0 bases, and 10 bases lay between the germline ends. Germline V lookup: CDR1 SGHTA, CDR2 FQGNSA. CDR3 length: 15 amino acids. The CDR3 reads CASSARRTTNEKLFF. The CDR3 DNA reads as TGTGCCAGCAGCGCCCGAAGGACAACTAATGAAAAACTGTTTTTT.

This chain uses TRBV19 with TRBJ2-1; D might be TRBD1 (6 bases). The germline gives CDR1 LNHDA, CDR2 SQIVND (reference sequence). V lost 5 bases, J lost 6 bases, and 20 bases lay in between. The CDR3 contains 16 residues. Here the CDR3 reads CASSFYRARASNEQFF. CDR3 coding DNA: TGTGCCAGTAGTTTCTACAGGGCCCGGGCCTCCAATGAGCAGTTCTTC.